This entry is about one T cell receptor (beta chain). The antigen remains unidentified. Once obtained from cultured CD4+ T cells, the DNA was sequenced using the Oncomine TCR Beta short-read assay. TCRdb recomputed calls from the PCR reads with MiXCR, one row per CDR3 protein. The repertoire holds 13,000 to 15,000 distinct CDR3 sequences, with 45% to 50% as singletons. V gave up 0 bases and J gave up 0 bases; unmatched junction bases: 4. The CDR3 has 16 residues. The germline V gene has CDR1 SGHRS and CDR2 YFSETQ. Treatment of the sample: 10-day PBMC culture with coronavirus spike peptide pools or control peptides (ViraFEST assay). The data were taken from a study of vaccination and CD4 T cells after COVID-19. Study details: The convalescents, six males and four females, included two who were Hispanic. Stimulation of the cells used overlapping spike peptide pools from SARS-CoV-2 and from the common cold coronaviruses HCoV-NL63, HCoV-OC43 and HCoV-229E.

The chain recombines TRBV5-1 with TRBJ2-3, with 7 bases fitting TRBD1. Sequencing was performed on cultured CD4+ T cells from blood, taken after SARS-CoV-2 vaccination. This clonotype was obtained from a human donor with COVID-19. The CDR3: CASSLVAGGSTDTQYF. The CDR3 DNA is TGCGCCAGCAGCTTGGTGGCAGGGGGTAGCACAGATACGCAGTATTTT.